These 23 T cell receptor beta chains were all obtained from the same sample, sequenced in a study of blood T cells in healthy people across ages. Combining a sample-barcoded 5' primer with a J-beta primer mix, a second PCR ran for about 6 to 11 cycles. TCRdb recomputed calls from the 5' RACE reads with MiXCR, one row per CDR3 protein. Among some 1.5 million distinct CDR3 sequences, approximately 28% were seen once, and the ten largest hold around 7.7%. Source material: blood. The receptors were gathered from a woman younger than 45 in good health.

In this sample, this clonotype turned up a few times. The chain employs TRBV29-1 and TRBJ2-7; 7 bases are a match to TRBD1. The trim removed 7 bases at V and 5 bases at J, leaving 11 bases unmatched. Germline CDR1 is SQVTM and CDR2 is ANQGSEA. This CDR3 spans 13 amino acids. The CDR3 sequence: CSGRDSNRHEQYF. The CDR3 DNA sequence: TGCAGCGGCCGGGACAGCAACCGCCACGAGCAGTACTTC.

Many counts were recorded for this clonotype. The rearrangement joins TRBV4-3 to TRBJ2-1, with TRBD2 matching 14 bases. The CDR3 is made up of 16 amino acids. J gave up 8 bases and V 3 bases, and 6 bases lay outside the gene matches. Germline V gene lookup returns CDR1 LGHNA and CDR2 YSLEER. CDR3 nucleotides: TGCGCCAGCAGCCAGGGACTAGCGGGAGTAGATGATGAGCAGTTCTTC. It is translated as CASSQGLAGVDDEQFF.

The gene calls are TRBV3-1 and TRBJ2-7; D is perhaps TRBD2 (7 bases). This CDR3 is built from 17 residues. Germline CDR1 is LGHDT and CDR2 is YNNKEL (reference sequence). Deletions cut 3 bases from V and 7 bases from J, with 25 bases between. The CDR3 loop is CASSQIVGKGGPWEQYF. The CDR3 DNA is TGTGCCAGCAGCCAGATCGTCGGAAAGGGGGGGCCTTGGGAGCAGTACTTC.

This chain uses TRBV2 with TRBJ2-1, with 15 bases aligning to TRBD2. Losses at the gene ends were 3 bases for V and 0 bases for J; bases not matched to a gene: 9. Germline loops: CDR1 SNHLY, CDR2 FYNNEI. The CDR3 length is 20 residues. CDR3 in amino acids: CASSDGTSGGKRSSYNEQFF. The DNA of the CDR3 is TGTGCCAGCAGTGACGGGACTAGCGGGGGGAAAAGGAGCTCCTACAATGAGCAGTTCTTC.

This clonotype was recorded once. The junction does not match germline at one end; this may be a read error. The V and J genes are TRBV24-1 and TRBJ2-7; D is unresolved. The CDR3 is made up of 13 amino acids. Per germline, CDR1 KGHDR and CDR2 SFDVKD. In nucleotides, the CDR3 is TGTGCCACCAGTGATTCCGTATCCTACGAGGAGTACTTC. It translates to CATSDSVSYEEYF.

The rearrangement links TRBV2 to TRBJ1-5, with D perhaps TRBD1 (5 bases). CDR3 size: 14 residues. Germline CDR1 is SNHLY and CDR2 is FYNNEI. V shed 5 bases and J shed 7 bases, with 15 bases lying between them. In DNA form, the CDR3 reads TGTGCCAGCAGTCCCACGGGGGGTAGGCAGCCCCAGCATTTT. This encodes CASSPTGGRQPQHF.

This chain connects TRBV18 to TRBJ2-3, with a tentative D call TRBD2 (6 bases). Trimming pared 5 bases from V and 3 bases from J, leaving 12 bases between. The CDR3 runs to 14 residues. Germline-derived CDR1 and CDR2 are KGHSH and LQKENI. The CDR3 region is CASSAGLQTDTQYF. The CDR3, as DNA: TGTGCCAGCTCAGCGGGACTTCAAACAGATACGCAGTATTTT.

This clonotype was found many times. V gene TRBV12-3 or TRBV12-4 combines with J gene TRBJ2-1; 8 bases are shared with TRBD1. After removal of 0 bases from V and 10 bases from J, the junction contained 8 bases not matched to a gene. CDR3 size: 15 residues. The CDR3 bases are TGTGCCAGCAGTTTAGCGGCAGGGGGCTACGGGGAGCAGTTCTTC. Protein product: CASSLAAGGYGEQFF.

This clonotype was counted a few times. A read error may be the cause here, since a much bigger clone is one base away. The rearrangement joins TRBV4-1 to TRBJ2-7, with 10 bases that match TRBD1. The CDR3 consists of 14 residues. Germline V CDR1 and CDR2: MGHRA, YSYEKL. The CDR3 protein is CTSSQGTGAYEQYF. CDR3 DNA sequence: TGCACCAGCAGCCAAGGGACAGGGGCCTACGAGCAGTACTTC.

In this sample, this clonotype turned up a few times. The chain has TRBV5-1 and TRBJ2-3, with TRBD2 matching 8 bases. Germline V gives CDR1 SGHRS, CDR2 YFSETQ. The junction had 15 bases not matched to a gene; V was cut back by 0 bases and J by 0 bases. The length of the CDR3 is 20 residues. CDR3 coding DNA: TGCGCCAGCAGCTTGGCCATTCAAGCGGGGGCAATATTCAGCACAGATACGCAGTATTTT. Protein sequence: CASSLAIQAGAIFSTDTQYF.

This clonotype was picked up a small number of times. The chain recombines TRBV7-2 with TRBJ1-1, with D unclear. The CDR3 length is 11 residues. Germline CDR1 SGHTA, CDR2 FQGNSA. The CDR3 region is CVSAMNTEAFF. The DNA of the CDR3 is TGTGTATCCGCTATGAACACTGAAGCTTTCTTT.

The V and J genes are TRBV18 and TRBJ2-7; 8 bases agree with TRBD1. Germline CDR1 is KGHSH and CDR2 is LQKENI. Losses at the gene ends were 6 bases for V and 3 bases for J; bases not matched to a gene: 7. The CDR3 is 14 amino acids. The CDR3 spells CASSQGAANYEQYF. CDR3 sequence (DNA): TGTGCCAGCTCCCAGGGGGCTGCAAACTACGAGCAGTACTTC.

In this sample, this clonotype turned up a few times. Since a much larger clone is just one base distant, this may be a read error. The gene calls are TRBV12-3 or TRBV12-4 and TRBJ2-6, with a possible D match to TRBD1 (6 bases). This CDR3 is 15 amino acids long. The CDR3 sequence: CASSLGTADSNVRTF. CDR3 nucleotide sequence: TGTGCCAGCAGTTTAGGGACAGCGGATTCCAACGTCCGGACTTTC.

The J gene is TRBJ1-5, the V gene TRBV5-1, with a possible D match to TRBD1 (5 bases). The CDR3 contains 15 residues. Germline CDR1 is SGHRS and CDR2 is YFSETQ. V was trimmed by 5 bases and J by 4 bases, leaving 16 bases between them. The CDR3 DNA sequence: TGCGCCAGCAGTTCCGACACGGGGGGGAATCAGCCCCAGCATTTT. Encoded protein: CASSSDTGGNQPQHF.

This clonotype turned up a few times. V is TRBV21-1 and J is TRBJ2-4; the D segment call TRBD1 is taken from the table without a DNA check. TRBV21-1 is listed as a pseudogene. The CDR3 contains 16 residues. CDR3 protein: CASSKEGQVTKNIQYF. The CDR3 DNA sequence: TGTGCCAGCAGCAAAGAAGGACAGGTGACCAAAAACATTCAGTACTTC.

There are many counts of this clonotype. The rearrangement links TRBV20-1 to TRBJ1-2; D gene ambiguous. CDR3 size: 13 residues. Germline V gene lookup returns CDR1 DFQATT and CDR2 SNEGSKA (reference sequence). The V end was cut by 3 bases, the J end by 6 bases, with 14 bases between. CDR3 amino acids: CSARVWERDGYTF. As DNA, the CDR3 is TGCAGTGCTAGGGTATGGGAGCGGGATGGCTACACCTTC.

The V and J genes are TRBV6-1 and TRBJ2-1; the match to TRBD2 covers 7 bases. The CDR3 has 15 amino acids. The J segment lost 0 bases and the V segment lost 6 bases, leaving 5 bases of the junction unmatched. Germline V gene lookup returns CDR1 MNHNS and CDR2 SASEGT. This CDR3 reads CASRELALSYNEQFF. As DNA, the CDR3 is TGTGCCAGCAGGGAACTAGCGCTCTCCTACAATGAGCAGTTCTTC.

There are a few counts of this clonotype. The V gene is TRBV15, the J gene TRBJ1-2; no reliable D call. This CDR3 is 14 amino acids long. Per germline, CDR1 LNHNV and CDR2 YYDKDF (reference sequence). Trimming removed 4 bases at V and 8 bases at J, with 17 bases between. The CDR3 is CATSTSPGEAGYTF. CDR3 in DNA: TGTGCCACCAGCACCTCCCCGGGAGAGGCAGGCTACACCTTC.

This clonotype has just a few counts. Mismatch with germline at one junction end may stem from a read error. CDR3 amino acids: CASSLALTGGRSNQPQHF. CDR3 nucleotides: TGTGCCAGCAGCCTAGCCCTGACAGGGGGCCGGAGCAATCAGCCCCAGCATTTT. V is TRBV7-2 and J is TRBJ1-5, with 10 nucleotides matching TRBD1. The CDR3 runs 18 residues. The germline V gene has CDR1 SGHTA and CDR2 FQGNSA.

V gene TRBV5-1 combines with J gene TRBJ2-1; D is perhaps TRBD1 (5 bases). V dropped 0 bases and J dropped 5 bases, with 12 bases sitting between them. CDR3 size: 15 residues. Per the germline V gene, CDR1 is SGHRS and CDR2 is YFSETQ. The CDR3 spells CASSLAQGLHNEQFF. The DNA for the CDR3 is TGCGCCAGCAGCTTGGCCCAGGGCCTCCACAATGAGCAGTTCTTC.

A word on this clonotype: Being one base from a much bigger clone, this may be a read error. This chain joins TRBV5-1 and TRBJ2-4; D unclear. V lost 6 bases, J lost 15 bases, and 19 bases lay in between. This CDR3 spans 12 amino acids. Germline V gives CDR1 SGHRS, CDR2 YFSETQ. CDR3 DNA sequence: TGCGCCAGCATAAGGGTCGAATACGAGCGGTACTTC. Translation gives CASIRVEYERYF.

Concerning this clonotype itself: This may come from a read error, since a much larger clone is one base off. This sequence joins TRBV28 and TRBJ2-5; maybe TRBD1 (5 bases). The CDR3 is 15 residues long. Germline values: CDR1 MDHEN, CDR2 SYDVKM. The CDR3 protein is CASSFIEDNQGTQYF. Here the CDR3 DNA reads TGTGCCAGCAGTTTTATAGAGGACAACCAAGGGACCCAGTACTTC. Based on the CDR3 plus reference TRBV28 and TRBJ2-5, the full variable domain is DVKVTQSSRYLVKRTGEKVFLECVQDMDHENMFWYRQDPGLGLRLIYFSYDVKMKEKGDIPEGYSVSREKKERFSLILESASTNQTSMYLCASSFIEDNQGTQYFGPGTRLLVL.

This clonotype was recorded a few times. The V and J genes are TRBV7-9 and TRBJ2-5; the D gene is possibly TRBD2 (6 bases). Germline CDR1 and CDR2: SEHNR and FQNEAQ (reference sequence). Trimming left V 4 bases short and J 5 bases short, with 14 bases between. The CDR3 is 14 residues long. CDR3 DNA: TGTGCCAGCAGCTCATGGTCTAGCGACGAGACCCAGTACTTC. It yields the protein CASSSWSSDETQYF.